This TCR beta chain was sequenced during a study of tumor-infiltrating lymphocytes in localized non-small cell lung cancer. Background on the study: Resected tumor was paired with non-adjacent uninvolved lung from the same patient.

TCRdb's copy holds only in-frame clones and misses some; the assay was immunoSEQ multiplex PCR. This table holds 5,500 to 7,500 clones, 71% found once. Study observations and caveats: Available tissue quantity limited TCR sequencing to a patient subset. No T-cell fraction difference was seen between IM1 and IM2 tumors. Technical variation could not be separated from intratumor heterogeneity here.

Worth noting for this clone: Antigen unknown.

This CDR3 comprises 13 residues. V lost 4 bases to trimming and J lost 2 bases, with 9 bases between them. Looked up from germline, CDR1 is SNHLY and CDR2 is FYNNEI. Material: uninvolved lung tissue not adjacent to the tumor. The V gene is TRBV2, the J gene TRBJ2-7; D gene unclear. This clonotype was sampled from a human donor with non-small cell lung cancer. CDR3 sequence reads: CASSANRAYEQYF. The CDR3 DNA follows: TGTGCCAGCAGTGCGAACAGAGCCTACGAGCAGTACTTC.